The 13 T cell receptor beta chains reported below all come from one sample, sequenced in a study of blood T cells in healthy people across ages. Primers used in a second PCR of about 7 to 11 cycles were a sample-barcoded 5' primer and a J-beta primer mix. TCRdb re-called the 5' RACE reads through MiXCR, storing one row per CDR3 protein. The table lists roughly 560,000 distinct CDR3 sequences, about 25% of them singletons. These data also featured in a second study, about T cells of mothers and their children.

The sample consisted of blood. Receptor source: a boy aged 5-17 years in good health.

The chain links TRBV12-3 or TRBV12-4 to TRBJ1-6; no firm D call. The V end lost 3 bases, the J end lost 8 bases, and 11 bases lay between the germline ends. The CDR3 length is 14 residues. The CDR3 nucleotides read TGTGCCAGCAGTTTTCGGGAGGTTGATTCACCCCTCCACTTT. Translated: CASSFREVDSPLHF.

The sample holds a few counts of this clonotype. The chain uses TRBV5-1 and TRBJ2-6; 7 bases agree with TRBD1. This CDR3 is built from 15 residues. Germline V lookup: CDR1 SGHRS, CDR2 YFSETQ. The V and J ends lost 4 bases and 4 bases, in that order; junction bases with no gene match: 5. CDR3 bases: TGCGCCAGCAGCGGCAGGGGGACAGGGGCCAACGTCCTGACTTTC. Translation gives CASSGRGTGANVLTF.

This clonotype showed up just a few times. The J gene is TRBJ2-5, the V gene TRBV14; 9 bases align to TRBD1. CDR1 SGHDN and CDR2 FVKESK come from the germline V gene. The J segment lost 0 bases and the V segment lost 4 bases, leaving 12 bases of the junction unmatched. The CDR3 has 18 residues. CDR3 sequence: CASSPTSGTGFYQETQYF. The CDR3 region has the DNA TGTGCCAGCAGCCCGACATCCGGGACAGGGTTTTACCAAGAGACCCAGTACTTC.

This clonotype appeared a few times. DNA for the CDR3: TGTGCCAGCAGCCCTCCAGATTTCTATGGCTACACCTTC. Translated: CASSPPDFYGYTF. J is TRBJ1-2 and V is TRBV7-9; no clear D. The CDR3 runs 13 residues. From germline, CDR1 is SEHNR and CDR2 FQNEAQ (reference sequence). Trimming left V 5 bases short and J 4 bases short, with 11 bases between.

This clonotype came up a few times. The chain is built from TRBV6-6 and TRBJ1-4, with a possible D match to TRBD1 (5 bases). The V end lost 5 bases, the J end lost 10 bases, and 11 bases lay between the germline ends. The CDR3 totals 12 residues. Germline V lookup: CDR1 MNHNY, CDR2 SVGAGI (reference sequence). The DNA of the CDR3 is TGTGCCAGCAGTCCCCCCGACAGAAAACTGTTTTTT. It codes for CASSPPDRKLFF.

The gene calls are TRBV29-1 and TRBJ2-7; TRBD2 matches at 14 bases. Germline CDR1 and CDR2: SQVTM and ANQGSEA. V lost 6 bases and J lost 2; bases outside the gene matches: 9. CDR3 length: 16 residues. CDR3 loop: CSVRGTSGRGAYEQYF. The CDR3 DNA reads TGCAGCGTCCGAGGGACTAGCGGGAGAGGGGCCTACGAGCAGTACTTC.

The chain couples TRBV12-5 to TRBJ1-2; possibly TRBD1 for D (6 bases). CDR1 LGHNT and CDR2 FRNRAP come from the germline V gene. CDR3 length: 17 residues. Trimming cost V 0 bases and J 0 bases, with 14 bases left between them. In DNA form, the CDR3 reads TGTGCTAGTGGTTTGGTACTAGGGGGGCGAGCTAACTATGGCTACACCTTC. This gives the protein CASGLVLGGRANYGYTF.

The V gene is TRBV5-1, the J gene TRBJ2-5; 13 positions agree with TRBD2. The CDR3 length is 17 residues. V lost 3 bases, J lost 5 bases, and 10 bases stayed unmatched. CDR1 and CDR2 (germline): SGHRS, YFSETQ. The CDR3 sequence: CASSSPDGTSGTETQYF. For the CDR3, the DNA is TGCGCCAGCAGCTCGCCCGATGGGACTAGCGGGACGGAGACCCAGTACTTC.

This clonotype was counted a few times. An end of the junction does not agree with germline; a read error may underlie this. V and J are TRBV2 and TRBJ2-5; 11 positions match TRBD2. Per the germline V gene, CDR1 is SNHLY and CDR2 is FYNNEI. The CDR3 totals 16 residues. The CDR3 bases are TGTGCCAGCAGCCAGCTGACTAGCGGGGCCCCGTGGGAGCAGCACTTC. Translating gives CASSQLTSGAPWEQHF.

This clonotype was seen ten or more times. The rearrangement links TRBV7-3 to TRBJ2-2; D is unclear. V was shortened by 5 bases and J by 0 bases, with 10 bases between the two germline ends. This CDR3 is built from 15 residues. Per germline, CDR1 SGHTA and CDR2 FQGTGA. The CDR3, as DNA: TGTGCCAGCAGCGGTACCCCAACGAACACCGGGGAGCTGTTTTTT. This sequence encodes CASSGTPTNTGELFF.

V and J are TRBV9 and TRBJ2-7; D is unresolved. Trimming took off 3 bases at V and 4 bases at J, with 20 bases between the two ends. The CDR3 totals 16 residues. Looked up from germline, CDR1 is SGDLS and CDR2 is YYNGEE. The CDR3, as DNA: TGTGCCAGCAGCGCCCGTCCAGCCCTCGGCCGGTACGAGCAGTACTTC. This codes for CASSARPALGRYEQYF. The whole variable domain, remainder taken from reference TRBV9 and TRBJ2-7, is DSGVTQTPKHLITATGQRVTLRCSPRSGDLSVYWYQQSLDQGLQFLIQYYNGEERAKGNILERFSAQQFPDLHSELNLSSLELGDSALYFCASSARPALGRYEQYFGPGTRLTVT.

This clonotype has a handful of counts. The J gene is TRBJ2-5, the V gene TRBV12-5; D might be TRBD2 (6 bases). Gene TRBJ2-1 matches the end of the DNA better, so the J call may be wrong. The CDR3 loop spans 12 amino acids. The germline CDR1 and CDR2 sequences are LGHNT and FRNRAP. The CDR3 nucleotides read TGTGCTAGTGGTGCCCGGGACTCAGAGCAGTTCTTC. Its translation: CASGARDSEQFF.

This clonotype was picked up one time. V and J are TRBV7-6 and TRBJ2-3; 8 positions match TRBD2. This CDR3 comprises 18 residues. The V gene's germline CDR1 is SGHVS and CDR2 FNYEAQ. Trimming removed 5 bases from V and 0 bases from J; junction bases left unmatched: 13. The DNA of the CDR3 is TGTGCCAGCAGCCCCCTCAACCCGGGACTAGAAAGCACAGATACGCAGTATTTT. Translation: CASSPLNPGLESTDTQYF.